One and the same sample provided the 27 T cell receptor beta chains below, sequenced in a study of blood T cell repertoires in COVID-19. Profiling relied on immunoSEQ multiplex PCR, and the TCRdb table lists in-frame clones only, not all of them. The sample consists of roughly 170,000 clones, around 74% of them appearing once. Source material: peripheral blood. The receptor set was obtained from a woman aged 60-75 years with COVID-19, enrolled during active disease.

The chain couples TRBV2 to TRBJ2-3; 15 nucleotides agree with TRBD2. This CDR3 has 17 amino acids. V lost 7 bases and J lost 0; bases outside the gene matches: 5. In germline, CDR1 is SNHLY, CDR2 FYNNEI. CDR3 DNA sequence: TGTGCCAGCACCCCGGGACTAGCGGGGGGTAGCACAGATACGCAGTATTTT. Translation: CASTPGLAGGSTDTQYF.

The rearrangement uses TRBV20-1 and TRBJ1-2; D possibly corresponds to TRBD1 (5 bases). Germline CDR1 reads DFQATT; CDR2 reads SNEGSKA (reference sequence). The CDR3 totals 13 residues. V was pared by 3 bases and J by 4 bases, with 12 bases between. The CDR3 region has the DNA TGCAGTGCTAGTCGGGGGTCTGGCTATGGCTACACCTTC. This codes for CSASRGSGYGYTF.

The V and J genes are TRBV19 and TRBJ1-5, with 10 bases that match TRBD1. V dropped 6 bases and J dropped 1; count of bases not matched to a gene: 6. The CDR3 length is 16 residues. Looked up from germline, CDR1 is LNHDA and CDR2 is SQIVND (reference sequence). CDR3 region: CASRDGQGGSNQPQHF. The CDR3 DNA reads TGTGCCAGTAGGGATGGACAGGGGGGAAGCAATCAGCCCCAGCATTTT.

The CDR3 nucleotides are TGTGCCAGCAGCCCCGGGACACCTAACTATGGCTACACCTTC. Protein product: CASSPGTPNYGYTF. This sequence joins TRBV7-3 and TRBJ1-2; possibly TRBD1 for D (6 bases). CDR3 size: 14 residues. Trimming cost V 5 bases and J 0 bases, with 10 bases left between them. Germline V gene lookup returns CDR1 SGHTA and CDR2 FQGTGA.

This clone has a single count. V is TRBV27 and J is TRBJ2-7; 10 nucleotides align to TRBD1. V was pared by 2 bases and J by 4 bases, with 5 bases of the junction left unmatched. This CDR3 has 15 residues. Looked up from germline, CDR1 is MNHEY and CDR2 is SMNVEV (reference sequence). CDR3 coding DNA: TGTGCCAGCAGTTTAATCGGACAGGGGGAGTACGAGCAGTACTTC. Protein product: CASSLIGQGEYEQYF.

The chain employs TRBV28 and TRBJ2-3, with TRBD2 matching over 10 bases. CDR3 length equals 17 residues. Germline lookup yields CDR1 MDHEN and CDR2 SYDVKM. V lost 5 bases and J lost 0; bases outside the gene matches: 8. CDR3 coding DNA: TGTGCCAGCAGTCGAATGGTACTAGCGGGGAGCACAGATACGCAGTATTTT. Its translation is CASSRMVLAGSTDTQYF. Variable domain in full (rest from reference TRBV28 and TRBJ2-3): DVKVTQSSRYLVKRTGEKVFLECVQDMDHENMFWYRQDPGLGLRLIYFSYDVKMKEKGDIPEGYSVSREKKERFSLILESASTNQTSMYLCASSRMVLAGSTDTQYFGPGTRLTVL.

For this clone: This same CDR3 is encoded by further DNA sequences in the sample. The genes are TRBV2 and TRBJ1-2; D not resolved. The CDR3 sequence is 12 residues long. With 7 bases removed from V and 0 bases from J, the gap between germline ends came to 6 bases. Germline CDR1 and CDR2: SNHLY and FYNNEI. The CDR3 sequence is CASTGTNYGYTF. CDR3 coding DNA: TGTGCCAGCACTGGCACTAACTATGGCTACACCTTC.

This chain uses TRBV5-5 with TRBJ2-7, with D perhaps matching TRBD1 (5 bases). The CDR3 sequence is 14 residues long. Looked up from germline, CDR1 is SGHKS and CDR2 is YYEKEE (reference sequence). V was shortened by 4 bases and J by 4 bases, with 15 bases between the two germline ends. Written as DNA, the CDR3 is TGTGCCAGCAGCCCTCTCTCCGGACATTACGAGCAGTACTTC. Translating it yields CASSPLSGHYEQYF.

This CDR3 is CASSPRARDLYSNQPQHF. The CDR3 coding sequence is TGTGCCAGCAGTCCTAGGGCCAGGGACTTGTACAGCAATCAGCCCCAGCATTTT. The chain has TRBV6-6 and TRBJ1-5; a possible D gene is TRBD1 (5 bases). The CDR3 spans 18 residues. Trimming removed 5 bases at V and 1 base at J, with 21 bases between. Germline CDR1 reads MNHNY; CDR2 reads SVGAGI (reference sequence).

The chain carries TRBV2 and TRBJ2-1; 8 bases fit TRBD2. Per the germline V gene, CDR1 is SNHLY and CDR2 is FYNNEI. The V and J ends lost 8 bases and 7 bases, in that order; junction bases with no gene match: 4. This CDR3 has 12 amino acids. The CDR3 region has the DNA TGTGCCAGCCGAAGCGGGGGTAATGAGCAGTTCTTC. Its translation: CASRSGGNEQFF.

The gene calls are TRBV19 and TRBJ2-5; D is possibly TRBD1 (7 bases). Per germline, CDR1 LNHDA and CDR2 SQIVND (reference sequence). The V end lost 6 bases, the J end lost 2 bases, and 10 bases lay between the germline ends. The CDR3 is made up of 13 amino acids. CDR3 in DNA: TGTGCCAGTAGCGCGGGACAGCAAGAGACCCAGTACTTC. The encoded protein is CASSAGQQETQYF.

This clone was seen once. The CDR3 loop reads CASSRQGASDTQYF. CDR3 DNA: TGTGCCAGCAGTAGACAGGGGGCCTCAGATACGCAGTATTTT. V gene TRBV28 combines with J gene TRBJ2-3; TRBD1 aligns across 10 bases. The CDR3 loop spans 14 amino acids. Germline V lookup: CDR1 MDHEN, CDR2 SYDVKM. V lost 5 bases to trimming and J lost 4 bases; unmatched junction nucleotides: 3.

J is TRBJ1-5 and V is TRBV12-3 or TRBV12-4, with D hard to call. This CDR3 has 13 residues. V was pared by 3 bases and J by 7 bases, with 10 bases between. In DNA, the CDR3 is TGTGCCAGCAGTTTGAGGGCTGAACAGCCCCAGCATTTT. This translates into CASSLRAEQPQHF.

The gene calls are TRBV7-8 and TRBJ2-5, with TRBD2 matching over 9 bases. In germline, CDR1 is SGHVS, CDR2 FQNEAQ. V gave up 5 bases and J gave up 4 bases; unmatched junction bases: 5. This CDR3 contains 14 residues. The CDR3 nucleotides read TGTGCCAGCAGCCCACTGACTAGCGGAGAGACCCAGTACTTC. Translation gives CASSPLTSGETQYF. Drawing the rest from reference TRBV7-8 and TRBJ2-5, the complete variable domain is GAGVSQSPRYKVAKRGQDVALRCDPISGHVSLFWYQQALGQGPEFLTYFQNEAQLDKSGLPSDRFFAERPEGSVSTLKIQRTQQEDSAVYLCASSPLTSGETQYFGPGTRLLVL.

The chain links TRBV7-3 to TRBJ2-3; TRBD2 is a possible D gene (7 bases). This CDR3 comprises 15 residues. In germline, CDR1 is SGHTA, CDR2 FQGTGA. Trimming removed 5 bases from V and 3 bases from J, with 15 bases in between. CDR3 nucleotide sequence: TGTGCCAGCAGCCCGAGGGGGGGTTTGACAGATACGCAGTATTTT. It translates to CASSPRGGLTDTQYF.

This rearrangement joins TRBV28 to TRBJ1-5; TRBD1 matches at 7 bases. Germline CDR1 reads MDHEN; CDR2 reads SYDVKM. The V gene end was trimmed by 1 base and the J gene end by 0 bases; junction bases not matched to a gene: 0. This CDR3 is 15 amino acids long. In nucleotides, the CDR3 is TGTGCCAGCAGTTTATCAGGGGGTAGCAATCAGCCCCAGCATTTT. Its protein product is CASSLSGGSNQPQHF.

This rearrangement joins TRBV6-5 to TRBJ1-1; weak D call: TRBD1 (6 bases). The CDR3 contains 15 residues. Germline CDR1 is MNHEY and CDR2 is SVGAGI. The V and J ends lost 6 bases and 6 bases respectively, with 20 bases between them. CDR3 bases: TGTGCCAGCAGGCGGGGGGCCGAAGGGTACGCTGAAGCTTTCTTT. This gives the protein CASRRGAEGYAEAFF.

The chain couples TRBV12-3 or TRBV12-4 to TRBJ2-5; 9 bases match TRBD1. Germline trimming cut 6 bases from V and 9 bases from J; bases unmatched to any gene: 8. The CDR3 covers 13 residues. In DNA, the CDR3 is TGTGCCAGCAGCCTCCGGGACAGGGAGGCCCAGTACTTC. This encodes CASSLRDREAQYF.

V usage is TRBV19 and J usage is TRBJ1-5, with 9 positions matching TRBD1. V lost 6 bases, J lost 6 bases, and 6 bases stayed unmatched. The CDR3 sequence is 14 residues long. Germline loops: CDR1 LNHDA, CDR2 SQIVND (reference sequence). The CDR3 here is CASRNRGHGQPQHF. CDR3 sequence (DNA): TGTGCCAGTAGAAACAGGGGGCATGGTCAGCCCCAGCATTTT.

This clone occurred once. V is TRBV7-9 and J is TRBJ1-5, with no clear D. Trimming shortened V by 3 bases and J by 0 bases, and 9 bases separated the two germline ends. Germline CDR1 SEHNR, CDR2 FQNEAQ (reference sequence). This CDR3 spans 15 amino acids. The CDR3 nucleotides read TGTGCCAGCAGCTTGAACACTAATAGCAATCAGCCCCAGCATTTT. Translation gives CASSLNTNSNQPQHF.

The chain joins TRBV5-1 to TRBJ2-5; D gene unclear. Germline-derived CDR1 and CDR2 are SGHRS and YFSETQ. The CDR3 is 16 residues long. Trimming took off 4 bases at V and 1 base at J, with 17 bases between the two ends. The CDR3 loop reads CASSHSAPTLQETQYF. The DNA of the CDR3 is TGCGCCAGCAGCCACTCCGCCCCGACACTCCAAGAGACCCAGTACTTC. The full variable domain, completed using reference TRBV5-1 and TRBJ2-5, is KAGVTQTPRYLIKTRGQQVTLSCSPISGHRSVSWYQQTPGQGLQFLFEYFSETQRNKGNFPGRFSGRQFSNSRSEMNVSTLELGDSALYLCASSHSAPTLQETQYFGPGTRLLVL.

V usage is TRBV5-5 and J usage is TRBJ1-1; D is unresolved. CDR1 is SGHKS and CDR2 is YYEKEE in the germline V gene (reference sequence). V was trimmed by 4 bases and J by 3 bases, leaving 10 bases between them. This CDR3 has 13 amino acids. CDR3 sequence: CASSPLLYTEAFF. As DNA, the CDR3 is TGTGCCAGCAGCCCACTCCTGTACACTGAAGCTTTCTTT.

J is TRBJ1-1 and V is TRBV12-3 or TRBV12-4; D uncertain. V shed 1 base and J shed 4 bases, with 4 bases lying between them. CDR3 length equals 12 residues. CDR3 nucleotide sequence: TGTGCCAGCAGTTTAGGTAGCACTGAAGCTTTCTTT. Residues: CASSLGSTEAFF.

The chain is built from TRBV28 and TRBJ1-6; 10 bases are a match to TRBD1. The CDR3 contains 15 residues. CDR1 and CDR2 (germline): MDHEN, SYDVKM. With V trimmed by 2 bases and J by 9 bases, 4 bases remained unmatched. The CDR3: CASSLIGQGGSPLHF. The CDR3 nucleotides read TGTGCCAGCAGTTTAATTGGACAGGGGGGTTCACCCCTCCACTTT.

The CDR3 here is CASSEAMTGMDTQYF. The DNA of the CDR3 is TGTGCCAGCAGTGAAGCAATGACAGGCATGGATACGCAGTATTTT. The rearrangement joins TRBV2 to TRBJ2-3, with D tentatively TRBD1 (6 bases). V dropped 0 bases and J dropped 6 bases, with 13 bases sitting between them. Germline V gives CDR1 SNHLY, CDR2 FYNNEI. This CDR3 comprises 15 residues. The full variable domain, its missing parts supplied by reference TRBV2 and TRBJ2-3, is EPEVTQTPSHQVTQMGQEVILRCVPISNHLYFYWYRQILGQKVEFLVSFYNNEISEKSEIFDDQFSVERPDGSNFTLKIRSTKLEDSAMYFCASSEAMTGMDTQYFGPGTRLTVL.

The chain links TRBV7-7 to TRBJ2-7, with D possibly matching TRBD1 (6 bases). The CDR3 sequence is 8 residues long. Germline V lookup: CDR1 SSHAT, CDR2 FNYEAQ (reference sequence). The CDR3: CASSFRGV. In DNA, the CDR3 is TGTGCTAGCAGTTTCAGGGGTGTC.

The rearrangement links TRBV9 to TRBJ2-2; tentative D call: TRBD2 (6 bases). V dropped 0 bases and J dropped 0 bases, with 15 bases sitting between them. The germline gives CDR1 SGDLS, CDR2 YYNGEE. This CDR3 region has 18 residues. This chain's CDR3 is CASSVGQRGGANTGELFF. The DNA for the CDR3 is TGTGCCAGCAGCGTAGGGCAAAGAGGCGGGGCGAACACCGGGGAGCTGTTTTTT.